This passage covers 13 T cell receptor beta chains from one sample sequenced in a study of cytomegalovirus exposure and HLA in healthy donors. Assay used: immunoSEQ multiplex PCR; TCRdb lists only in-frame clones, some missing. The sample contains about 160,000 clones, 89% of which appear only once. The sample taken for sequencing was PBMCs. These receptors originate from a woman aged 18-29 years in good health and CMV-seropositive.

This chain's CDR3 is CASSPRGMNTEAFF. CDR3 nucleotides: TGTGCCAGCAGCCCCCGGGGTATGAACACTGAAGCTTTCTTT. V is TRBV7-2 and J is TRBJ1-1, with D unresolved. The germline V gene has CDR1 SGHTA and CDR2 FQGNSA. V lost 5 bases to trimming and J lost 0 bases, with 10 bases between them. This CDR3 comprises 14 residues.

The rearrangement joins TRBV28 to TRBJ1-5, with D possibly matching TRBD1 (6 bases). CDR3 size: 14 residues. Between the trimmed V and J ends, which lost 5 bases and 7 bases, there was a span of 15 bases. The V gene's germline CDR1 is MDHEN and CDR2 SYDVKM. In DNA form, the CDR3 reads TGTGCCAGCAGTCTACACAGGGCGGAACAGCCCCAGCATTTT. This codes for CASSLHRAEQPQHF.

This chain connects TRBV15 to TRBJ1-5, with 10 bases identical to TRBD1. The CDR3 is made up of 15 amino acids. V lost 5 bases to trimming and J lost 4 bases; unmatched junction nucleotides: 5. CDR1 LNHNV and CDR2 YYDKDF come from the germline V gene (reference sequence). The CDR3 sequence: CATSRGQGTNQPQHF. The CDR3 DNA follows: TGTGCCACCAGCCGGGGACAGGGGACGAATCAGCCCCAGCATTTT. Together with reference TRBV15 and TRBJ1-5, the CDR3 gives the full variable domain: DAMVIQNPRYQVTQFGKPVTLSCSQTLNHNVMYWYQQKSSQAPKLLFHYYDKDFNNEADTPDNFQSRRPNTSFCFLDIRSPGLGDTAMYLCATSRGQGTNQPQHFGDGTRLSIL.

The CDR3 nucleotides read TGTGCCAGCAGTTTACCCCAAGATGCAGGGGTTTCCTACGAGCAGTACTTC. Protein sequence: CASSLPQDAGVSYEQYF. The chain links TRBV28 to TRBJ2-7; maybe TRBD1 (6 bases). Germline CDR1 and CDR2: MDHEN and SYDVKM. Trimming pared 2 bases from V and 1 base from J, leaving 18 bases between. The CDR3 sequence is 17 residues long. Combining the CDR3 with reference TRBV28 and TRBJ2-7 gives the whole variable domain DVKVTQSSRYLVKRTGEKVFLECVQDMDHENMFWYRQDPGLGLRLIYFSYDVKMKEKGDIPEGYSVSREKKERFSLILESASTNQTSMYLCASSLPQDAGVSYEQYFGPGTRLTVT.

The rearrangement uses TRBV2 and TRBJ2-3; TRBD2 is a possible D gene (5 bases). Germline V gives CDR1 SNHLY, CDR2 FYNNEI. Trimming left V 8 bases short and J 5 bases short, with 14 bases between. CDR3 size: 13 residues. The DNA of the CDR3 is TGTGCCAGCCTTAGGGAGTTGAGAGATACGCAGTATTTT. Its translation is CASLRELRDTQYF.

The chain joins TRBV11-3 to TRBJ2-1, with TRBD1 matching 7 bases. This CDR3 is built from 14 residues. V was pared by 3 bases and J by 8 bases, with 7 bases of the junction left unmatched. Germline values: CDR1 SGHNT, CDR2 YENEEA. The CDR3 here is CASSFTGAPHEQFF. The CDR3 DNA is TGTGCCAGCAGCTTTACAGGGGCCCCTCATGAGCAGTTCTTC.

The chain combines TRBV2 with TRBJ2-2; TRBD1 aligns across 8 bases. The CDR3 has 16 amino acids. The trim removed 1 base at V and 6 bases at J, leaving 7 bases unmatched. Germline values: CDR1 SNHLY, CDR2 FYNNEI. CDR3 region: CASSEGPGQGPGELFF. CDR3 bases: TGTGCCAGCAGTGAAGGTCCCGGACAGGGACCCGGGGAGCTGTTTTTT.

This clone was picked up one time. The gene calls are TRBV6-6 and TRBJ1-2; TRBD1 might be the D (5 bases). Germline V lookup: CDR1 MNHNY, CDR2 SVGAGI (reference sequence). The CDR3 is made up of 13 amino acids. V gave up 9 bases and J gave up 4 bases, with 15 bases separating them. This chain's CDR3 is CASWMGGGYGYTF. Written as DNA, the CDR3 is TGTGCCAGTTGGATGGGGGGAGGCTATGGCTACACCTTC.

This clone was seen just once. The chain recombines TRBV4-2 with TRBJ2-3, with TRBD2 matching 9 bases. Germline trimming cut 1 base from V and 2 bases from J; bases unmatched to any gene: 4. This CDR3 is built from 16 residues. Germline CDR1 and CDR2: LGHNA and YNFKEQ. As DNA, the CDR3 is TGTGCCAGCAGCCAAGGGTCTAGCGGGGCCACAGATACGCAGTATTTT. Its translation: CASSQGSSGATDTQYF.

The chain uses TRBV27 and TRBJ1-2; TRBD1 aligns across 8 bases. Looked up from germline, CDR1 is MNHEY and CDR2 is SMNVEV (reference sequence). The CDR3 spans 15 residues. V was pared by 5 bases and J by 3 bases, with 8 bases of the junction left unmatched. DNA for the CDR3: TGTGCCAGCAGTCCCCGGACAGGGACTTACTATGGCTACACCTTC. Encoded protein: CASSPRTGTYYGYTF.

This clone was seen just once. This chain uses TRBV27 with TRBJ1-1, with 9 positions matching TRBD1. V was clipped by 5 bases and J by 1 base; unmatched bases: 5. The CDR3 totals 15 residues. CDR1 and CDR2 from the germline V gene are MNHEY and SMNVEV (reference sequence). CDR3 sequence (DNA): TGTGCCAGCAGTATTTACAGGGGGCCGAACACTGAAGCTTTCTTT. It translates to CASSIYRGPNTEAFF.

This chain uses TRBV7-3 with TRBJ1-5, with 8 positions matching TRBD1. Germline values: CDR1 SGHTA, CDR2 FQGTGA. This CDR3 region has 18 residues. Germline trimming cut 5 bases from V and 6 bases from J; bases unmatched to any gene: 18. This CDR3 is CASSTKKRWTGPGQPQHF. DNA of the CDR3: TGTGCCAGCAGCACGAAAAAAAGATGGACAGGGCCCGGTCAGCCCCAGCATTTT.

CDR3 sequence (DNA): TGTGCCAGCAAGGGGGACAGGGGCTCTGGAAACACCATATATTTT. It is translated as CASKGDRGSGNTIYF. The rearrangement links TRBV25-1 to TRBJ1-3; 10 bases agree with TRBD1. Germline loops: CDR1 MGHDK, CDR2 SYGVNS. The CDR3 extends over 15 amino acids. Germline trimming cut 7 bases from V and 0 bases from J; bases unmatched to any gene: 3.